A single sample is the source of the 24 T cell receptor beta chains below, sequenced in a study of blood T cell repertoires in COVID-19. Sequencing was performed with immunoSEQ multiplex PCR; in TCRdb, only in-frame clones are kept and a portion is missing. The table records some 100,000 clones, roughly 90% of them present only once. Sequencing was done on a sample of peripheral blood. The receptor source for this set is a man in his 60s with acute or convalescent COVID-19.

V is TRBV18 and J is TRBJ2-1; D perhaps matches TRBD2 (5 bases). There are 18 residues in the CDR3. The germline V gene has CDR1 KGHSH and CDR2 LQKENI. V was pared by 3 bases and J by 7 bases, with 25 bases between. The CDR3: CASSPLRGLHSGSNEQFF. The CDR3 DNA sequence: TGTGCCAGCTCACCCCTGCGTGGATTGCACAGCGGAAGTAATGAGCAGTTCTTC.

DNA of the CDR3: TGTGCCAGCAGCGCTCCCCCCCTGGACAGGGACTCCTACGAGCAGTACGTC. Amino acid sequence: CASSAPPLDRDSYEQYV. This chain joins TRBV5-7 and TRBJ2-7, with 8 positions matching TRBD1. TRBV5-7 falls under the ORF class, with uncertain function. The CDR3 loop spans 17 amino acids. V dropped 4 bases and J dropped 0; count of bases not matched to a gene: 12.

The CDR3 region is CASSVEELAVYNEQFF. CDR3 in DNA: TGTGCCAGCAGCGTAGAAGAGCTAGCGGTATACAATGAGCAGTTCTTC. The rearrangement links TRBV9 to TRBJ2-1, with TRBD2 matching 7 bases. V was clipped by 0 bases and J by 4 bases; unmatched bases: 7. The CDR3 has 16 residues. Looked up from germline, CDR1 is SGDLS and CDR2 is YYNGEE.

This chain joins TRBV18 and TRBJ1-6; D gene uncertain. CDR3 length equals 13 residues. V lost 6 bases, J lost 5 bases, and 8 bases lay in between. Looked up from germline, CDR1 is KGHSH and CDR2 is LQKENI. The CDR3 DNA sequence: TGTGCCAGCTCGACTACCGATAATTCACCCCTCCACTTT. Amino acids: CASSTTDNSPLHF.

The chain links TRBV3-1 (or the pseudogene TRBV3-2) to TRBJ1-6, with D tentatively TRBD1 (5 bases). Germline lookup yields CDR1 LGHDT and CDR2 YNNKEL (reference sequence). This CDR3 has 16 residues. V dropped 0 bases and J dropped 7 bases, with 13 bases sitting between them. As DNA, the CDR3 is TGTGCCAGCAGCCAAGATCTACGGGGGAGGAATTCACCCCTCCACTTT. Its translation: CASSQDLRGRNSPLHF.

This clone was seen a single time. V and J are TRBV4-1 and TRBJ2-2, with 8 bases aligning to TRBD2. With V trimmed by 5 bases and J by 0 bases, 2 bases remained unmatched. The CDR3 covers 15 residues. Germline V gene lookup returns CDR1 MGHRA and CDR2 YSYEKL. The CDR3 sequence: CASSMGLANTGELFF. The CDR3 DNA follows: TGCGCCAGCAGCATGGGACTAGCGAACACCGGGGAGCTGTTTTTT.

The V gene is TRBV29-1, the J gene TRBJ1-2; D possibly corresponds to TRBD1 (5 bases). CDR3 length: 12 amino acids. V was cut by 4 bases and J by 4 bases, with 10 bases left in between. Germline lookup yields CDR1 SQVTM and CDR2 ANQGSEA. Written as DNA, the CDR3 is TGCAGCGTTGGTTTAGACAGCTATGGCTACACCTTC. Its translation: CSVGLDSYGYTF.

This chain links TRBV2 with TRBJ2-1, with 14 bases aligning to TRBD2. There are 17 residues in the CDR3. Germline loops: CDR1 SNHLY, CDR2 FYNNEI. V lost 6 bases to trimming and J lost 3 bases; unmatched junction nucleotides: 7. CDR3 sequence: CASSYSGLAGVYNEQFF. The DNA for the CDR3 is TGTGCCAGCAGCTATTCGGGACTAGCGGGAGTCTACAATGAGCAGTTCTTC.

This chain uses TRBV2 with TRBJ2-1, with 8 bases lining up with TRBD2. Germline V gene sequence: CDR1 SNHLY, CDR2 FYNNEI. J was trimmed by 4 bases and V by 6 bases; bases with no gene match: 8. CDR3 length: 15 amino acids. The CDR3 reads CASRPTSGGYNEQFF. CDR3 DNA: TGTGCCAGCAGACCAACTAGCGGCGGTTACAATGAGCAGTTCTTC. Filled out from reference TRBV2 and TRBJ2-1, the complete variable domain reads EPEVTQTPSHQVTQMGQEVILRCVPISNHLYFYWYRQILGQKVEFLVSFYNNEISEKSEIFDDQFSVERPDGSNFTLKIRSTKLEDSAMYFCASRPTSGGYNEQFFGPGTRLTVL.

The chain carries TRBV19 and TRBJ2-3; D may be TRBD2 (5 bases). Trimming shortened V by 1 base and J by 4 bases, and 9 bases separated the two germline ends. This CDR3 is 14 amino acids long. Germline-derived CDR1 and CDR2 are LNHDA and SQIVND (reference sequence). This chain's CDR3 is CASSIGGSADTQYF. CDR3 DNA sequence: TGTGCCAGTAGTATAGGTGGGAGCGCAGATACGCAGTATTTT.

The rearrangement joins TRBV18 to TRBJ2-1; the D gene is possibly TRBD1 (5 bases). The germline V gene encodes CDR1 KGHSH and CDR2 LQKENI. The CDR3 length is 14 residues. V lost 3 bases, J lost 5 bases, and 11 bases lay in between. This chain's CDR3 is CASSPPSGHNEQFF. The CDR3 nucleotides are TGTGCCAGCTCACCGCCCTCAGGGCACAATGAGCAGTTCTTC.

This clone was seen only once. The chain carries TRBV3-1 (or the pseudogene TRBV3-2) and TRBJ1-5; 9 bases map to TRBD1. The J segment lost 9 bases and the V segment lost 5 bases, leaving 11 bases of the junction unmatched. Germline V gene sequence: CDR1 LGHDT, CDR2 YNNKEL (reference sequence). The CDR3 contains 15 residues. The CDR3, as DNA: TGTGCCAGCAGCTTCGACAGGGGGGGGAAGGGGCCCCAGCATTTT. Translated: CASSFDRGGKGPQHF.

The CDR3 coding sequence is TGTGCCAGCAGTTACCCACTCCGGGACTATGGCTACACCTTC. It specifies CASSYPLRDYGYTF. The chain carries TRBV6-6 and TRBJ1-2; D not certain. This CDR3 spans 14 amino acids. V shed 2 bases and J shed 3 bases, with 10 bases lying between them. Per germline, CDR1 MNHNY and CDR2 SVGAGI (reference sequence).

V gene TRBV2 combines with J gene TRBJ2-2; 7 bases agree with TRBD1. In germline, CDR1 is SNHLY, CDR2 FYNNEI. The V and J ends lost 7 bases and 1 base, in that order; junction bases with no gene match: 6. The CDR3 consists of 15 residues. Here the CDR3 reads CASTERQGNTGELFF. CDR3 DNA sequence: TGTGCCAGCACCGAACGACAGGGGAACACCGGGGAGCTGTTTTTT.

This clone was observed a single time. This chain links TRBV5-4 with TRBJ2-1; 8 bases align to TRBD2. The germline CDR1 and CDR2 sequences are SGHNT and YYREEE (reference sequence). The CDR3 is made up of 18 amino acids. V lost 0 bases to trimming and J lost 0 bases; unmatched junction nucleotides: 8. CDR3 in DNA: TGTGCCAGCAGCTTGGAGGGCGGGAGGCCTTCCTCCTACAATGAGCAGTTCTTC. The encoded protein is CASSLEGGRPSSYNEQFF.

The rearrangement uses TRBV9 and TRBJ2-1; possible D gene TRBD1, 5 bases. Looked up from germline, CDR1 is SGDLS and CDR2 is YYNGEE. CDR3 size: 16 residues. V lost 4 bases and J lost 5, with 19 bases in between. For the CDR3, the DNA is TGTGCCAGCAGCCCTGAGGACACTTCATTCAACAATGAGCAGTTCTTC. It specifies CASSPEDTSFNNEQFF.

V is TRBV19 and J is TRBJ2-2, with 7 bases that match TRBD1. The CDR3 has 15 residues. Looked up from germline, CDR1 is LNHDA and CDR2 is SQIVND (reference sequence). J was trimmed by 5 bases and V by 7 bases; bases with no gene match: 10. The CDR3 DNA sequence: TGTGCCAGTAATTCAGGGGGTATTGTAACCGGGGAGCTGTTTTTT. This sequence encodes CASNSGGIVTGELFF.

The genes are TRBV24-1 and TRBJ1-5, with TRBD1 identical over 9 bases. J was trimmed by 6 bases and V by 3 bases; bases with no gene match: 5. CDR3 length equals 15 residues. CDR1 and CDR2 from the germline V gene are KGHDR and SFDVKD. CDR3 region: CATSDGDRVGQPQHF. The CDR3 DNA reads TGTGCCACCAGTGATGGGGACAGGGTCGGTCAGCCCCAGCATTTT.

This chain joins TRBV5-4 and TRBJ1-2; D possibly corresponds to TRBD1 (5 bases). With 3 bases removed from V and 3 bases from J, the gap between germline ends came to 9 bases. The CDR3 sequence is 13 residues long. The germline V gene encodes CDR1 SGHNT and CDR2 YYREEE (reference sequence). The CDR3 DNA is TGTGCCAGCAGCTCCAGGGATGACTATGGCTACACCTTC. Protein product: CASSSRDDYGYTF.

The chain links TRBV14 to TRBJ2-5, with D maybe TRBD2 (6 bases). Germline CDR1 SGHDN, CDR2 FVKESK. V was pared by 0 bases and J by 4 bases, with 15 bases between. The CDR3 covers 16 residues. CDR3 coding DNA: TGTGCCAGCAGCCAAGATTGGAGGGGCGCGGCAGAGACCCAGTACTTC. Its translation is CASSQDWRGAAETQYF.

The rearrangement links TRBV24-1 to TRBJ1-2; TRBD1 agrees at 8 bases. CDR1 is KGHDR, CDR2 SFDVKD, per germline. V gave up 4 bases and J gave up 7 bases; unmatched junction bases: 4. This CDR3 spans 13 amino acids. The CDR3 reads CATSEAGGRGYTF. DNA for the CDR3: TGTGCCACCAGTGAGGCAGGGGGCCGTGGCTACACCTTC.

V and J are TRBV23-1 and TRBJ2-7; D call uncertain. TRBV23-1 belongs to the ORF category, with a function that is uncertain. V gave up 4 bases and J gave up 2 bases, with 9 bases separating them. The CDR3 covers 13 residues. The CDR3 protein is CASSLTDPYEQYV. CDR3 DNA sequence: TGCGCCAGCAGTCTTACAGATCCCTACGAGCAGTACGTC.

The chain is built from TRBV27 and TRBJ2-3, with D unresolved. The CDR3 is 15 residues long. V lost 3 bases, J lost 0 bases, and 10 bases lay in between. Germline CDR1 MNHEY, CDR2 SMNVEV (reference sequence). The CDR3 loop is CASSLEWPSTDTQYF. As DNA, the CDR3 is TGTGCCAGCAGTTTGGAGTGGCCTAGCACAGATACGCAGTATTTT.

CDR3 region: CASSLDRETQYF. The CDR3, as DNA: TGTGCCAGCAGCTTAGATAGAGAGACCCAGTACTTC. The chain combines TRBV11-3 with TRBJ2-5; D gene unclear. Germline-derived CDR1 and CDR2 are SGHNT and YENEEA. Trimming left V 0 bases short and J 4 bases short, with 3 bases between. CDR3 size: 12 residues.